This TCR beta chain was retrieved from a study of blood T cell repertoires in COVID-19. In the study overall: Sites across the United States, Italy and Spain contributed samples from acute and convalescent COVID-19. The analysed material was cDNA or gDNA that came from T cells, B-cell-depleted T cells, or PBMCs.

The CDR3 totals 16 residues. The junction had 3 bases not matched to a gene; V was cut back by 1 base and J by 2 bases. The V gene's germline CDR1 is SGHTA and CDR2 FQGNSA. Resolution of symptoms, clearance, or two negative PCRs was present in recovered Cohort 3 donors. Sequencing used immunoSEQ multiplex PCR; TCRdb keeps in-frame clones, though not all of them. Of 320,000 or so clones listed, around 86% were seen once; the top ten hold 5% to 5.5%. The receptor was isolated from a man aged 55 to 70 who had recovered from COVID-19. V and J are TRBV7-2 and TRBJ2-3; 10 bases are shared with TRBD2. Sequencing input: PBMCs or T cells enriched from blood (not recorded which). CDR3 residues: CASSLEAGGFTDTQYF. The CDR3 bases are TGTGCCAGCAGCTTAGAAGCGGGAGGGTTCACAGATACGCAGTATTTT.